What follows are 22 T cell receptor beta chains derived from one specimen sequenced in a study of T cells in Graves' hyperthyroidism and ophthalmopathy. Amplification targeted TCR beta CDR3 regions from RNA transcripts. First-round RT-PCR with HTBI primers amplified the TCR CDR3 region. TCRdb ran MiXCR on the multiplex PCR reads and lists one entry per CDR3 protein. The repertoire holds 350,000 to 400,000 distinct CDR3 sequences, roughly 20% seen once, with less than 45% in the top ten. The sequenced sample consisted of blood. The source is a young man with Graves' ophthalmopathy.

The genes are TRBV20-1 and TRBJ2-2; 10 positions match TRBD1. V shed 0 bases and J 3 bases; nucleotides not matched to a gene: 7. The CDR3 extends over 17 amino acids. Germline CDR1 and CDR2: DFQATT and SNEGSKA (reference sequence). The CDR3: CSARDLRQGADTGELFF. As DNA, the CDR3 is TGCAGTGCTAGAGATTTGAGACAGGGGGCAGACACCGGGGAGCTGTTTTTT.

Ten or more counts support this clonotype. The J gene is TRBJ2-1, the V gene TRBV2, with D perhaps TRBD2 (5 bases). Trimming cost V 2 bases and J 8 bases, with 7 bases left between them. CDR1 is SNHLY, CDR2 FYNNEI, per germline. The CDR3 length is 12 residues. CDR3 region: CASSERRDEQFF. DNA of the CDR3: TGTGCCAGCAGTGAAAGGCGGGATGAGCAGTTCTTC.

The chain recombines TRBV5-6 with TRBJ2-2; 8 nucleotides agree with TRBD1. With 3 bases clipped from V and 6 bases from J, the junction kept 4 bases outside the gene matches. The CDR3 runs 14 residues. From germline, CDR1 is SGHDT and CDR2 YYEEEE. CDR3 region: CASSWDRLAGELFF. The CDR3 region has the DNA TGTGCCAGCAGCTGGGACAGGCTTGCCGGGGAGCTGTTTTTT.

The sample holds many counts of this clonotype. The V and J genes are TRBV11-2 and TRBJ1-2, with D maybe TRBD1 (6 bases). This CDR3 has 15 amino acids. Germline-derived CDR1 and CDR2 are SGHAT and FQNNGV. The V gene lost 5 bases and the J gene lost 5 bases, with 18 bases spanning the gap. CDR3 region: CASSPRTGARYGYTF. CDR3 sequence (DNA): TGTGCCAGCAGCCCTCGGACGGGGGCGCGGTATGGCTACACCTTC. Looking up the rest from reference TRBV11-2 and TRBJ1-2 gives the full variable domain: EAGVAQSPRYKIIEKRQSVAFWCNPISGHATLYWYQQILGQGPKLLIQFQNNGVVDDSQLPKDRFSAERLKGVDSTLKIQPAKLEDSAVYLCASSPRTGARYGYTFGSGTRLTVV.

This clonotype was counted many times. V and J are TRBV12-3 or TRBV12-4 and TRBJ1-6; D unclear. The V end was cut by 2 bases, the J end by 10 bases, with 15 bases between. This CDR3 spans 15 amino acids. CDR3 in DNA: TGTGCCAGCAGTTTATTTGGGCGGAGTGGGTCACCCCTCCACTTT. Its protein is CASSLFGRSGSPLHF.

The V and J genes are TRBV12-5 and TRBJ2-1; D is perhaps TRBD2 (5 bases). CDR1 LGHNT and CDR2 FRNRAP come from the germline V gene. V was shortened by 7 bases and J by 8 bases, with 12 bases between the two germline ends. The CDR3 runs 12 residues. The CDR3 DNA is TGTGCTAGTGCCAGCGTCGGGGATGAGCAGTTCTTC. It is translated as CASASVGDEQFF.

This clonotype was seen more than once but under ten times. The rearrangement uses TRBV20-1 and TRBJ1-2; the match to TRBD1 covers 7 bases. In germline, CDR1 is DFQATT, CDR2 SNEGSKA (reference sequence). The ends lost 0 bases at V and 8 bases at J; junction bases unmatched: 15. The CDR3 length is 16 residues. This CDR3 reads CSARDMTGIKSEGYTF. CDR3 coding DNA: TGCAGTGCTAGAGATATGACAGGGATCAAGTCGGAGGGCTACACCTTC.

The chain carries TRBV28 and TRBJ2-5; D may be TRBD1 or TRBD2 (5 bases each). The CDR3 covers 15 residues. The germline V gene has CDR1 MDHEN and CDR2 SYDVKM. Trimming took 6 bases from V and 2 from J, leaving 16 bases between them. The CDR3 reads CASSPPRDGQETQYF. CDR3 sequence (DNA): TGTGCCAGCAGCCCCCCAAGGGACGGACAAGAGACCCAGTACTTC.

This clonotype has only a few counts. The chain combines TRBV7-9 with TRBJ2-5; a possible D gene is TRBD1 (5 bases). This CDR3 contains 14 residues. Germline CDR1 and CDR2: SEHNR and FQNEAQ (reference sequence). V gave up 0 bases and J gave up 7 bases, with 12 bases separating them. The CDR3 loop reads CASSLAAGLGTQYF. CDR3 in DNA: TGTGCCAGCAGCTTAGCGGCAGGGCTGGGGACCCAGTACTTC.

The chain has TRBV28 and TRBJ1-1; D is possibly TRBD1 (5 bases). The CDR3 runs to 15 residues. The V gene's germline CDR1 is MDHEN and CDR2 SYDVKM. With 6 bases removed from V and 2 bases from J, the gap between germline ends came to 16 bases. The CDR3 protein is CASSLDGTPNTEAFF. The CDR3 DNA reads TGTGCCAGCAGCTTAGACGGGACCCCTAACACTGAAGCTTTCTTT.

The genes are TRBV5-1 and TRBJ2-1, with D perhaps TRBD2 (5 bases). V gave up 0 bases and J gave up 11 bases, with 12 bases separating them. Per germline, CDR1 SGHRS and CDR2 YFSETQ. The CDR3 consists of 13 residues. In DNA, the CDR3 is TGCGCCAGCAGCTTGGTAAGAGGAGGAAAGCAGTTCTTC. As protein: CASSLVRGGKQFF.

Many counts were recorded for this clonotype. V usage is TRBV20-1 and J usage is TRBJ1-2; maybe TRBD1 (6 bases). Trimming took 6 bases from V and 6 from J, leaving 20 bases between them. The germline V gene has CDR1 DFQATT and CDR2 SNEGSKA (reference sequence). This CDR3 is built from 14 residues. CDR3 sequence: CSANRDGGVDGYTF. CDR3 bases: TGCAGTGCAAACCGAGACGGGGGCGTCGATGGCTACACCTTC.

The sample holds a few counts of this clonotype. The chain combines TRBV19 with TRBJ2-5; D is perhaps TRBD2 (5 bases). The CDR3 has 15 amino acids. Germline V gene lookup returns CDR1 LNHDA and CDR2 SQIVND (reference sequence). The V end lost 6 bases, the J end lost 5 bases, and 19 bases lay between the germline ends. The CDR3 loop is CASRPRRGSYETQYF. DNA for the CDR3: TGTGCCAGTAGACCCCGGAGAGGGTCTTACGAGACCCAGTACTTC.

This clonotype was seen at least ten times. The V gene is TRBV9, the J gene TRBJ1-1; perhaps TRBD1 as D (6 bases). The CDR3 sequence is 16 residues long. Deletions cut 0 bases from V and 2 bases from J, with 14 bases between. Germline lookup yields CDR1 SGDLS and CDR2 YYNGEE. This CDR3 is CASSVVQGWINTEAFF. CDR3 coding DNA: TGTGCCAGCAGCGTAGTACAGGGTTGGATCAACACTGAAGCTTTCTTT.

This clonotype occurred a few times. This chain links TRBV4-1 with TRBJ1-5; 7 bases are a match to TRBD1. CDR3 length: 15 residues. V lost 0 bases to trimming and J lost 7 bases; unmatched junction nucleotides: 6. The germline V gene has CDR1 MGHRA and CDR2 YSYEKL. Here the CDR3 DNA reads TGCGCCAGCAGCCAAGAGAGACAGGGTAAACAGCCCCAGCATTTT. It encodes CASSQERQGKQPQHF.

The gene calls are TRBV5-1 and TRBJ1-4, with D unresolved. CDR1 and CDR2 from the germline V gene are SGHRS and YFSETQ. The V gene lost 1 base and the J gene lost 6 bases, with 10 bases spanning the gap. The CDR3 has 14 residues. The CDR3 here is CASSLSGSYEKLFF. DNA for the CDR3: TGCGCCAGCAGCTTGTCAGGCTCATATGAAAAACTGTTTTTT.

This clonotype has a count of ten or more. The V call is TRBV7-9, the J call TRBJ2-1; maybe TRBD1 (5 bases). This CDR3 spans 13 amino acids. Germline V gene lookup returns CDR1 SEHNR and CDR2 FQNEAQ (reference sequence). V lost 5 bases to trimming and J lost 9 bases, with 14 bases between them. This CDR3 reads CASSPQGGGEQFF. The CDR3, as DNA: TGTGCCAGCAGCCCGCAGGGTGGCGGTGAGCAGTTCTTC.

About this clonotype: A much larger clone sits a single nucleotide away, making a read error possible. This chain connects TRBV7-9 to TRBJ2-7; 9 bases are a match to TRBD1. The germline CDR1 and CDR2 sequences are SEHNR and FQNEAQ (reference sequence). This CDR3 comprises 15 residues. V lost 6 bases, J lost 1 base, and 7 bases stayed unmatched. The CDR3 region has the DNA TGTGCCAGCAGTAACTCCGGGACAGGGTCCTACGAGCAGTACTTC. Its translation is CASSNSGTGSYEQYF.

The V gene is TRBV4-1, the J gene TRBJ2-7; TRBD2 aligns across 14 bases. Trimming at V came to 3 bases and at J to 5 bases, leaving 3 bases not matched to a gene. The CDR3 sequence is 15 residues long. In germline, CDR1 is MGHRA, CDR2 YSYEKL. The CDR3 DNA sequence: TGCGCCAGCAGCCAGACGGGACTAGCGGGGGACGAGCAGTACTTC. Translation: CASSQTGLAGDEQYF.

Only a few counts were recorded for this clonotype. The chain has TRBV20-1 and TRBJ2-5, with TRBD2 matching 11 bases. V shed 3 bases and J 1 base; nucleotides not matched to a gene: 4. Germline V CDR1 and CDR2: DFQATT, SNEGSKA (reference sequence). The CDR3 spans 15 residues. CDR3 residues: CSARATSGTQETQYF. CDR3 sequence (DNA): TGCAGTGCTAGGGCGACTAGCGGGACCCAAGAGACCCAGTACTTC.

In this sample, this clonotype turned up many times. The chain couples TRBV3-1 to TRBJ1-3; 7 nucleotides line up with TRBD1. The V and J ends lost 5 bases and 8 bases, in that order; junction bases with no gene match: 3. CDR3 length: 12 amino acids. The germline CDR1 and CDR2 sequences are LGHDT and YNNKEL (reference sequence). The CDR3 DNA reads TGTGCCAGCAGCTTCACAGGGGACACCATATATTTT. It specifies CASSFTGDTIYF.

The CDR3 sequence is CASSDGGQPLNTGELFF. The CDR3 DNA reads TGTGCCAGCAGCGACGGGGGGCAACCCCTTAACACCGGGGAGCTGTTTTTT. The gene calls are TRBV5-4 and TRBJ2-2; D is possibly TRBD2 (7 bases). The CDR3 contains 17 residues. V was pared by 4 bases and J by 2 bases, with 18 bases between. The germline CDR1 and CDR2 sequences are SGHNT and YYREEE (reference sequence).